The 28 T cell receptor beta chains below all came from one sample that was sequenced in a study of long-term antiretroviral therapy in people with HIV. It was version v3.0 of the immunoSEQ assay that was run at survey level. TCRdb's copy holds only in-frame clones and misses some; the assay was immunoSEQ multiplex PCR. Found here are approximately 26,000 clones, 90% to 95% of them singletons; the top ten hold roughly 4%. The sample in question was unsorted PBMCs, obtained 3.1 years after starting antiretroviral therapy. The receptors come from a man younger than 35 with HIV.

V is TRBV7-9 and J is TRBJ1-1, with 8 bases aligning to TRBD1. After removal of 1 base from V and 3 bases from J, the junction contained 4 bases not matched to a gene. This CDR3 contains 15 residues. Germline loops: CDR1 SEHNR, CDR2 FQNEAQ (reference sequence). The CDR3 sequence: CASSLVDRVDTEAFF. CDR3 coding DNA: TGTGCCAGCAGCTTAGTGGACAGGGTGGACACTGAAGCTTTCTTT.

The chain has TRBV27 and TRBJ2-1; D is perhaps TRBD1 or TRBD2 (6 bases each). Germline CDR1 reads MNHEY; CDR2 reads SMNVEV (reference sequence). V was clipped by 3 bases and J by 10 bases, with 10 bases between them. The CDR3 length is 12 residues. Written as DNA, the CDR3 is TGTGCCAGCAGTTTGGGGGGCGACGAGCAGTTCTTC. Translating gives CASSLGGDEQFF.

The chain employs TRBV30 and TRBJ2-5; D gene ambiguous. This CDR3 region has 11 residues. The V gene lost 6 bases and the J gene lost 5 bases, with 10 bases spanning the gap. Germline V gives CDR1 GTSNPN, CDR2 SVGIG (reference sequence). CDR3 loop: CACSKTETQYF. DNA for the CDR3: TGTGCCTGCTCTAAAACCGAGACCCAGTACTTC.

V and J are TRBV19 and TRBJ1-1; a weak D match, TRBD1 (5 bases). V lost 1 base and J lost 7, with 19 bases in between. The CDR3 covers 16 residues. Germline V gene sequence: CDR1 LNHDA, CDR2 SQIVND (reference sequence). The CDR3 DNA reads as TGTGCCAGTAGTATAGTCCCCCCCCTTCTGAGGGGTGAAGCTTTCTTT. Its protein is CASSIVPPLLRGEAFF.

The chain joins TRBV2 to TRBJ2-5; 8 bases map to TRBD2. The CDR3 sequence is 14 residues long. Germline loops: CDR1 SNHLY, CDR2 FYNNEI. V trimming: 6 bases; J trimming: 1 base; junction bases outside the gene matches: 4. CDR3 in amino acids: CASSPGTSQETQYF. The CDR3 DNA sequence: TGTGCCAGCAGCCCCGGGACTAGCCAAGAGACCCAGTACTTC.

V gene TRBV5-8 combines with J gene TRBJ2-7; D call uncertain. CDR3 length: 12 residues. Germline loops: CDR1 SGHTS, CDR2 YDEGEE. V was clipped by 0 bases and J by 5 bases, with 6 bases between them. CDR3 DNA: TGTGCCAGCAGCTTGGAGAACCACGAGCAGTACTTC. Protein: CASSLENHEQYF.

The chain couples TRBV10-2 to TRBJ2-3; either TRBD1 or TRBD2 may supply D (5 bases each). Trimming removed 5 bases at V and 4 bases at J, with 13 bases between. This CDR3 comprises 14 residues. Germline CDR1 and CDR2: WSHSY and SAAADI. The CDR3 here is CASSLSRGADTQYF. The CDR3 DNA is TGCGCCAGCAGTTTATCGAGAGGGGCAGATACGCAGTATTTT.

This CDR3 is CASSLGSGNEQYF. In DNA form, the CDR3 reads TGTGCCAGCAGCTTAGGGTCCGGGAACGAGCAGTACTTC. V gene TRBV11-3 combines with J gene TRBJ2-7; tentative D call: TRBD2 (5 bases). Looked up from germline, CDR1 is SGHNT and CDR2 is YENEEA. V was pared by 1 base and J by 5 bases, with 9 bases between. The CDR3 is 13 residues long. Full variable domain (outside the CDR3, taken from reference TRBV11-3 and TRBJ2-7): EAGVVQSPRYKIIEKKQPVAFWCNPISGHNTLYWYLQNLGQGPELLIRYENEEAVDDSQLPKDRFSAERLKGVDSTLKIQPAELGDSAVYLCASSLGSGNEQYFGPGTRLTVT.

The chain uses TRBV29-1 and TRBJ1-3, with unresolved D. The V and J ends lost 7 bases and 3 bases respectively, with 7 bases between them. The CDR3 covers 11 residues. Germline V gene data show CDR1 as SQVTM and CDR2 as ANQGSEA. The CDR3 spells CSATFGNTIYF. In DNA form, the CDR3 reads TGCAGCGCAACTTTTGGAAACACCATATATTTT.

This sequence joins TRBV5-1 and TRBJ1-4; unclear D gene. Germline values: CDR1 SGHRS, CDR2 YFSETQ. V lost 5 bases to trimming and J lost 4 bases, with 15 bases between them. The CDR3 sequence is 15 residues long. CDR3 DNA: TGCGCCAGCAGGTTTCGGACGGAAGATAATGAAAAACTGTTTTTT. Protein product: CASRFRTEDNEKLFF.

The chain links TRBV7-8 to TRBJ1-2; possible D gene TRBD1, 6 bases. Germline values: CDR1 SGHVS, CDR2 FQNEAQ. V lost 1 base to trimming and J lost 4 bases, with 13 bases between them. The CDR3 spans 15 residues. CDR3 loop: CASSLVWGASYGYTF. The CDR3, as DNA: TGTGCCAGCAGCTTAGTTTGGGGGGCAAGCTATGGCTACACCTTC.

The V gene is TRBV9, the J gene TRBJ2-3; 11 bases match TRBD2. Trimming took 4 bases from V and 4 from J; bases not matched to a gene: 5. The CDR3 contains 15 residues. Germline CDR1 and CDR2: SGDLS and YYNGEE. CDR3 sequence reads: CASSYSGGASDTQYF. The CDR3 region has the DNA TGTGCCAGCAGCTATAGCGGGGGGGCGTCAGATACGCAGTATTTT.

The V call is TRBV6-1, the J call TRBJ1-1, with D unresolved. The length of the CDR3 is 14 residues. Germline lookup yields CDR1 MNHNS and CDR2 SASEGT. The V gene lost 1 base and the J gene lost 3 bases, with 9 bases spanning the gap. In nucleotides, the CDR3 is TGTGCCAGCAGTGAAGAAGAAGAGGACACTGAAGCTTTCTTT. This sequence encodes CASSEEEEDTEAFF.

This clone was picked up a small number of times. The CDR3 is CASSRDVRGNTIYF. CDR3 sequence (DNA): TGTGCCAGCAGCAGGGACGTGAGAGGAAACACCATATATTTT. The rearrangement links TRBV6-4 to TRBJ1-3, with a possible D match to TRBD1 (5 bases). V gave up 6 bases and J gave up 4 bases, with 13 bases separating them. The CDR3 has 14 residues. The germline gives CDR1 MRHNA, CDR2 SNTAGT.

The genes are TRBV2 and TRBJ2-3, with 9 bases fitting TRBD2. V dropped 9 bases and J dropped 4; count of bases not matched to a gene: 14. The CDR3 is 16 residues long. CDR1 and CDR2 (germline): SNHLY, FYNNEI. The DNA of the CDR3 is TGTGCCAGGAGCTGGGTGTCGGCGGGGGGGCCAGATACGCAGTATTTT. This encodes CARSWVSAGGPDTQYF.

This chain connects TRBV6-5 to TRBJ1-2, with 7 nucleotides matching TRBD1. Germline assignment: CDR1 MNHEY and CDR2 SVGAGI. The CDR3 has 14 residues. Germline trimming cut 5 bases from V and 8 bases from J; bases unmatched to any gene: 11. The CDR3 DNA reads TGTGCCAGCAGTGACAGGGATTCCGAGGGGGGCTACACCTTC. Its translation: CASSDRDSEGGYTF.

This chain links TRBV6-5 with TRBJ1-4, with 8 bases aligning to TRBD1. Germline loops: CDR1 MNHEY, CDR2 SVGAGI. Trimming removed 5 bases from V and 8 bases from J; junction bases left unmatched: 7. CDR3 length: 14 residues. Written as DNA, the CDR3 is TGTGCCAGCAGTAAGACAGGGGTATACGAAAAACTGTTTTTT. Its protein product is CASSKTGVYEKLFF.

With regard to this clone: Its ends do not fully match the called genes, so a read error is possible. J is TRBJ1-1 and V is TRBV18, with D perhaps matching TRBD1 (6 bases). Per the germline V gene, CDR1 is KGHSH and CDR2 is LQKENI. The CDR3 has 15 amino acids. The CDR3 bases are TGTGCCAGCTCCCCACGGGGGGACATGAACACTGAAGCTTTCTTT. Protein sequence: CASSPRGDMNTEAFF.

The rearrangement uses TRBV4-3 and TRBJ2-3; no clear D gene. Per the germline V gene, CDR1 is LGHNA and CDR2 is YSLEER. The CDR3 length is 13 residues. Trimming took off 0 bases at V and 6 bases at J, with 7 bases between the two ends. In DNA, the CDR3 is TGCGCCAGCAGCCAAGATACAACGGATACGCAGTATTTT. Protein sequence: CASSQDTTDTQYF.

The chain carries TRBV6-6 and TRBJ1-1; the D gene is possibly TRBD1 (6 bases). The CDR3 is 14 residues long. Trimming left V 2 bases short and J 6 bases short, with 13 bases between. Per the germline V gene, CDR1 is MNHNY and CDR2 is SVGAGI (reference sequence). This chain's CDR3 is CASSYGGGSPEAFF. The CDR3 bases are TGTGCCAGCAGTTACGGGGGCGGTAGCCCTGAAGCTTTCTTT.

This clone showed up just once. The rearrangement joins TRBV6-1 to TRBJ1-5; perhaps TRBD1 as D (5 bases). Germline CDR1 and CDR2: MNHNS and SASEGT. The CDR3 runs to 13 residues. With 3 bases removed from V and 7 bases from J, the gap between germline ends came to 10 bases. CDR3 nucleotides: TGTGCCAGCAGTGATCCCCAGGGACAGCCCCAGCATTTT. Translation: CASSDPQGQPQHF.

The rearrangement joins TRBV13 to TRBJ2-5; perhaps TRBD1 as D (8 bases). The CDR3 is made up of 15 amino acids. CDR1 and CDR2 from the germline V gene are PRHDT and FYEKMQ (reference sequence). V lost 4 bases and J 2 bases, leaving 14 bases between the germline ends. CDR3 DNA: TGTGCCAGCAGCTACAGGGGGGGGCGGCAAGAGACCCAGTACTTC. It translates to CASSYRGGRQETQYF. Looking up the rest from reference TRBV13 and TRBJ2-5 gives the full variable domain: AAGVIQSPRHLIKEKRETATLKCYPIPRHDTVYWYQQGPGQDPQFLISFYEKMQSDKGSIPDRFSAQQFSDYHSELNMSSLELGDSALYFCASSYRGGRQETQYFGPGTRLLVL.

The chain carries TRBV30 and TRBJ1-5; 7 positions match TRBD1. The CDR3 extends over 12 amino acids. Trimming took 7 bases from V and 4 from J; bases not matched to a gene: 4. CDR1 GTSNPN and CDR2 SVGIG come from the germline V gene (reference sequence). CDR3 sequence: CASGQRNQPQHF. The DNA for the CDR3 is TGTGCCTCGGGACAGAGAAATCAGCCCCAGCATTTT.

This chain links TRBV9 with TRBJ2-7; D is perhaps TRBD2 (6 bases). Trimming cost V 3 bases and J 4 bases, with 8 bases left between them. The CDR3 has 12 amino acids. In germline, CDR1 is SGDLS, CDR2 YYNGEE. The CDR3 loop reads CASSGSGYEQYF. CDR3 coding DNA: TGTGCCAGCAGCGGAAGCGGGTACGAGCAGTACTTC.

The CDR3 reads CASTLLNNEQFF. The CDR3 coding sequence is TGTGCCAGCACCCTTTTGAACAATGAGCAGTTCTTC. The V call is TRBV6-6, the J call TRBJ2-1; D unresolved. Germline V gives CDR1 MNHNY, CDR2 SVGAGI (reference sequence). Trimming left V 7 bases short and J 5 bases short, with 9 bases between. CDR3 length equals 12 residues.

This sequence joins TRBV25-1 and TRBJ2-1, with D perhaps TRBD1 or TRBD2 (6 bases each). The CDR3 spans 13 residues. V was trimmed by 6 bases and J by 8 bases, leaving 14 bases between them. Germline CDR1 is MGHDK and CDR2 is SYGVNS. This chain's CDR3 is CASSGMGGDEQFF. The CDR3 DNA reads TGTGCCAGCAGCGGAATGGGGGGCGATGAGCAGTTCTTC. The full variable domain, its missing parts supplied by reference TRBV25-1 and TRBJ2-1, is EADIYQTPRYLVIGTGKKITLECSQTMGHDKMYWYQQDPGMELHLIHYSYGVNSTEKGDLSSESTVSRIRTEHFPLTLESARPSHTSQYLCASSGMGGDEQFFGPGTRLTVL.

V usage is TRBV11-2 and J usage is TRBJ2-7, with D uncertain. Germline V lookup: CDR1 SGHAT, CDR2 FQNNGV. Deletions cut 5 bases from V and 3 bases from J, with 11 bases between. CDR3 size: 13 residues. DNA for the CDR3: TGTGCCAGCAGCCTCCTCGGTGGCTACGAGCAGTACTTC. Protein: CASSLLGGYEQYF.

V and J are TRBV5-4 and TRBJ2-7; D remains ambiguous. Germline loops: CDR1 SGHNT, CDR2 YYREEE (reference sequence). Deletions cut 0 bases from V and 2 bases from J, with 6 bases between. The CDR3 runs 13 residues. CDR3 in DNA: TGTGCCAGCAGCTTGGGGGGAACCTACGAGCAGTACTTC. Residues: CASSLGGTYEQYF.